This T cell receptor beta chain was profiled in a study of PD-1 blockade in mismatch repair-deficient tumors. Study in general: All were previously treated, progressing patients with some twelve mismatch repair-deficient cancer types. Whole-study results and caveats: Rapid post-treatment expansion, then contraction, generally preceding radiologic response, marked tumor-resident clones.

Only a few counts were recorded for this clone. Its target is unknown. TCRdb's copy holds only in-frame clones and misses some; the assay was immunoSEQ multiplex PCR. Of around 100,000 clones listed, more than 60% are singletons. This clonotype was sampled from an adult with mismatch repair-deficient cancer. The material sequenced was peripheral blood, taken approximately 60 weeks after starting pembrolizumab.

CDR3 coding DNA: TGTGCCAACCTAGGGTTAGCGGGAGTACTATTAGCCACAGATACGCAGTATTTT. Translation: CANLGLAGVLLATDTQYF. The chain links TRBV2 to TRBJ2-3, with 9 positions matching TRBD2. Germline-derived CDR1 and CDR2 are SNHLY and FYNNEI. The CDR3 loop spans 18 amino acids. The ends lost 10 bases at V and 2 bases at J; junction bases unmatched: 19.